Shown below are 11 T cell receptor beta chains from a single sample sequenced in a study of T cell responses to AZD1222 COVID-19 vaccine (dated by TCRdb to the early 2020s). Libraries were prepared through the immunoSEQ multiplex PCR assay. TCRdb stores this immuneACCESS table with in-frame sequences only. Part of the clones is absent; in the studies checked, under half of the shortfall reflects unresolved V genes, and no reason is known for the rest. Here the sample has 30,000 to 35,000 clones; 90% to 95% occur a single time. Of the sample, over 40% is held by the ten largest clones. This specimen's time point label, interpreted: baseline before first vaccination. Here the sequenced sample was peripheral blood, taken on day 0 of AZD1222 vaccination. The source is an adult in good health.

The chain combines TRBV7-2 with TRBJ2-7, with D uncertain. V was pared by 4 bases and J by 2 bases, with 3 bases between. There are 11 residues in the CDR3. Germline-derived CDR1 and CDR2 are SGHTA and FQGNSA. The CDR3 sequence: CASSSAYEQYF. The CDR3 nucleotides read TGTGCCAGCAGCTCCGCCTACGAGCAGTACTTC.

The DNA of the CDR3 is TGTGCCAGCAGATACGACATTTCAACTAATGAAAAACTGTTTTTT. Translation gives CASRYDISTNEKLFF. This chain connects TRBV6-2 or TRBV6-3 to TRBJ1-4, with D unresolved. Trimming removed 6 bases at V and 0 bases at J, with 11 bases between. CDR1 is MNHEY, CDR2 SVGEGT, per germline. CDR3 length equals 15 residues.

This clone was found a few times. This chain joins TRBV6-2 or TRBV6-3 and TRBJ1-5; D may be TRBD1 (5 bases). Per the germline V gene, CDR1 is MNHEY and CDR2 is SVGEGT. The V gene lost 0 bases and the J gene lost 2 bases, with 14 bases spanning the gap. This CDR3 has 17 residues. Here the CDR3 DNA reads TGTGCCAGCAGTTACTCGACGGGGGGATCTGGCAATCAGCCCCAGCATTTT. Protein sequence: CASSYSTGGSGNQPQHF.

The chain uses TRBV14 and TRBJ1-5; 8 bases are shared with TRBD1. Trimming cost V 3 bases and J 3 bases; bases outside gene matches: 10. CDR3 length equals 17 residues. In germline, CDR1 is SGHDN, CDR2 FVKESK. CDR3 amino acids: CASSQSNGQGINQPQHF. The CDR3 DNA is TGTGCCAGCAGCCAGTCTAACGGACAGGGAATCAATCAGCCCCAGCATTTT.

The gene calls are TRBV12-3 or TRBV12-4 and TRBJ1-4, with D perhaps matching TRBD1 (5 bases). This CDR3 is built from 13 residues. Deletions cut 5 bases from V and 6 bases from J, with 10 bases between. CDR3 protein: CASSEQGYEKLFF. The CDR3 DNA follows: TGTGCCAGCAGTGAGCAGGGTTATGAAAAACTGTTTTTT.

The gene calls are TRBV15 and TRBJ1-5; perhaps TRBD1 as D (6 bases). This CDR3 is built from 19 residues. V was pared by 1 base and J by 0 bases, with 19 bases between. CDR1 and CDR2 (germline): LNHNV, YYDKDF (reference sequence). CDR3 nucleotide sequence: TGTGCCACCAGCAGAGCCTCTTTCGGGGGACAAAATAGCAATCAGCCCCAGCATTTT. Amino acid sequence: CATSRASFGGQNSNQPQHF.

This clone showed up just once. The CDR3 sequence is CASSISGGTNEKLFF. The CDR3 nucleotides are TGTGCCAGTAGTATTTCCGGGGGGACTAATGAAAAACTGTTTTTT. The chain couples TRBV19 to TRBJ1-4, with D possibly TRBD1 on 5 matching bases. From germline, CDR1 is LNHDA and CDR2 SQIVND (reference sequence). V lost 3 bases to trimming and J lost 2 bases, with 10 bases between them. This CDR3 has 15 amino acids. Full variable domain (rest looked up from reference TRBV19 and TRBJ1-4): DGGITQSPKYLFRKEGQNVTLSCEQNLNHDAMYWYRQDPGQGLRLIYYSQIVNDFQKGDIAEGYSVSREKKESFPLTVTSAQKNPTAFYLCASSISGGTNEKLFFGSGTQLSVL.

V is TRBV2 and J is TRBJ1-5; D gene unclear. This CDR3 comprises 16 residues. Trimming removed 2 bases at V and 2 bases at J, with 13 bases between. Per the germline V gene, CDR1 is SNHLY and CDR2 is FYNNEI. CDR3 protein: CASSERGGWGNQPQHF. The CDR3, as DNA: TGTGCCAGCAGTGAAAGAGGAGGTTGGGGCAATCAGCCCCAGCATTTT.

CDR3 coding DNA: TGTGCCAGCAGCCCCGGGCCGGAGTACTCTGGAAACACCATATATTTT. Translation: CASSPGPEYSGNTIYF. V gene TRBV7-2 combines with J gene TRBJ1-3, with unresolved D. Germline V lookup: CDR1 SGHTA, CDR2 FQGNSA. The CDR3 sequence is 16 residues long. Between the trimmed V and J ends, which lost 5 bases and 0 bases, there was a span of 14 bases.

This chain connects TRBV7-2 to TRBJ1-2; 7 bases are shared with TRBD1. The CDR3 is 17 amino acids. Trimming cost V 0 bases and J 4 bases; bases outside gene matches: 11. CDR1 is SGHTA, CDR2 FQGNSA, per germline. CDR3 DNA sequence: TGTGCCAGCAGCTTAGCTGACAGGGCCCCTCAAAGCTATGGCTACACCTTC. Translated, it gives CASSLADRAPQSYGYTF.

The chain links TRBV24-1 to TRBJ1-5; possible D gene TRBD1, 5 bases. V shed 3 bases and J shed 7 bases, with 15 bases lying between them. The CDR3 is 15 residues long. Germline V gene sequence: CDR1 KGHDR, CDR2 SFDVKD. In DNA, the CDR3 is TGTGCCACCAGTGATACCTCGGGACCGGGGCAGCCCCAGCATTTT. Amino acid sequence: CATSDTSGPGQPQHF.